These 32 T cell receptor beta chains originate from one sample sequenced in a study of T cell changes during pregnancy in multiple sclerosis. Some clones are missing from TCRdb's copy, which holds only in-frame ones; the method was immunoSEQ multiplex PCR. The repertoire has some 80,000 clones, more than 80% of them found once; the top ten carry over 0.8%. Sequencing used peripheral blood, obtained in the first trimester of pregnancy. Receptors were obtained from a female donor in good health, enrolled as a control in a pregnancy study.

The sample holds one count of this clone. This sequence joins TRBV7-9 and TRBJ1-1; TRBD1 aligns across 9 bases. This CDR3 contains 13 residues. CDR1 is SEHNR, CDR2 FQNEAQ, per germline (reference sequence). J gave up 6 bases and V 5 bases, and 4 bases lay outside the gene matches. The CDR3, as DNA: TGTGCCAGCAGCCGAGGGGACAGGGCTGAAGCTTTCTTT. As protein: CASSRGDRAEAFF.

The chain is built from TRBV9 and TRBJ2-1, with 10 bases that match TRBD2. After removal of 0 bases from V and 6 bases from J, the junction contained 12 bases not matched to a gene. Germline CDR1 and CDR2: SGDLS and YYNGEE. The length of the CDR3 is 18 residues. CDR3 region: CASSVERGKRGGGNEQFF. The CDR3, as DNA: TGTGCCAGCAGCGTAGAGCGTGGGAAGCGGGGGGGCGGCAATGAGCAGTTCTTC.

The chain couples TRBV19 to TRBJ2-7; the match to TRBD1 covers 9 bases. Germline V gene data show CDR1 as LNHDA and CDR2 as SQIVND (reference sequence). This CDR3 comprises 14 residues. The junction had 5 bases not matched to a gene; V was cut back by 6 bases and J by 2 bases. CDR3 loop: CASSDGTGPYEQYF. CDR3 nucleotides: TGTGCCAGTAGCGACGGGACAGGGCCCTACGAGCAGTACTTC. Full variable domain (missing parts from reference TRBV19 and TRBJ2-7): DGGITQSPKYLFRKEGQNVTLSCEQNLNHDAMYWYRQDPGQGLRLIYYSQIVNDFQKGDIAEGYSVSREKKESFPLTVTSAQKNPTAFYLCASSDGTGPYEQYFGPGTRLTVT.

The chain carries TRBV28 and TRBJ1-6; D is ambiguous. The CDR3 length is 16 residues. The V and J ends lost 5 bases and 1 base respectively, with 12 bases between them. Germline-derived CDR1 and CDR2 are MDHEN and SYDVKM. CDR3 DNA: TGTGCCAGCAGTCCTCAGGCGGGGTCCTATAATTCACCCCTCCACTTT. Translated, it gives CASSPQAGSYNSPLHF. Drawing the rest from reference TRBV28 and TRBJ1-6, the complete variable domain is DVKVTQSSRYLVKRTGEKVFLECVQDMDHENMFWYRQDPGLGLRLIYFSYDVKMKEKGDIPEGYSVSREKKERFSLILESASTNQTSMYLCASSPQAGSYNSPLHFGNGTRLTVT.

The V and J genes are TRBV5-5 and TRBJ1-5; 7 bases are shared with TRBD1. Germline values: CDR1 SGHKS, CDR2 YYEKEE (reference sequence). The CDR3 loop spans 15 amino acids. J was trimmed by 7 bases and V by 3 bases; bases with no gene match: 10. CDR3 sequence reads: CASSYRQGERQPQHF. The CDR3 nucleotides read TGTGCCAGCAGCTACCGACAGGGAGAACGGCAGCCCCAGCATTTT.

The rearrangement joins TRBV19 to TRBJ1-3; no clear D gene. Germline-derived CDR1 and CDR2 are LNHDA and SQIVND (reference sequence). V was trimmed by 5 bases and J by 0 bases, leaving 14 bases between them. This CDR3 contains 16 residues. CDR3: CASSFTVLSSGNTIYF. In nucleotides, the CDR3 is TGTGCCAGTAGTTTCACAGTACTTAGCTCTGGAAACACCATATATTTT.

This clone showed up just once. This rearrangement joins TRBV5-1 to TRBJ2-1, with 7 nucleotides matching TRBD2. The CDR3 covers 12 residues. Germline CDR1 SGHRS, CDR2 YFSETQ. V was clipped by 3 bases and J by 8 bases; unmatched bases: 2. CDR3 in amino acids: CASSWTRDEQFF. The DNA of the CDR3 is TGCGCCAGCAGCTGGACTAGGGATGAGCAGTTCTTC.

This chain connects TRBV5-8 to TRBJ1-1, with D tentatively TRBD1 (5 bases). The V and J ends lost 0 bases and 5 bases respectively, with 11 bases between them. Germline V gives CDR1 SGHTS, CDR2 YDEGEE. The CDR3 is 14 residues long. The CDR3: CASSLARVGTEAFF. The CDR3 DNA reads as TGTGCCAGCAGCTTGGCCAGGGTAGGAACTGAAGCTTTCTTT.

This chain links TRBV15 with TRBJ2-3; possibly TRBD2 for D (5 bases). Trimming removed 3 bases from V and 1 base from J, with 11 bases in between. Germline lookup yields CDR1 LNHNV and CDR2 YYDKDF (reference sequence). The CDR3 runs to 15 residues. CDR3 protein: CATSREARGTDTQYF. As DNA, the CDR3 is TGTGCCACCAGCAGGGAGGCTAGGGGCACAGATACGCAGTATTTT.

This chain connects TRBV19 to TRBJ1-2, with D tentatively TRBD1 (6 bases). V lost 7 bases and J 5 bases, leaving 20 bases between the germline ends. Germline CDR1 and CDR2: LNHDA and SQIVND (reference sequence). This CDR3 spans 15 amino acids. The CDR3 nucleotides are TGTGCCAGTATTTCCCGACCCCAGGGGAGATATGGCTACACCTTC. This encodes CASISRPQGRYGYTF.

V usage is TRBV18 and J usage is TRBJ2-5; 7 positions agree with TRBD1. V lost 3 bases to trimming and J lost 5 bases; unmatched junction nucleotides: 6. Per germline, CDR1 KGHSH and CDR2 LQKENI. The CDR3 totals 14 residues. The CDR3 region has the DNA TGTGCCAGCTCACCCTGGACAGGCCGGGAGACCCAGTACTTC. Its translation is CASSPWTGRETQYF.

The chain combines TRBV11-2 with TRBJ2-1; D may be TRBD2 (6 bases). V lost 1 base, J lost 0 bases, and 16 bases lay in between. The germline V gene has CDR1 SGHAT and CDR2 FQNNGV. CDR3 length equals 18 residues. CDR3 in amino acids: CASSLAFGTPSSYNEQFF. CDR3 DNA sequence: TGTGCCAGCAGCTTAGCTTTCGGGACTCCAAGCTCCTACAATGAGCAGTTCTTC.

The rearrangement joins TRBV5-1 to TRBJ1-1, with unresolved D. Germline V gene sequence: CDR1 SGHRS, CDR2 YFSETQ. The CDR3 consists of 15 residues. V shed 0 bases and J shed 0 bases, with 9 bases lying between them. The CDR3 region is CASSLELSLNTEAFF. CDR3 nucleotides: TGCGCCAGCAGCTTGGAACTATCATTGAACACTGAAGCTTTCTTT.

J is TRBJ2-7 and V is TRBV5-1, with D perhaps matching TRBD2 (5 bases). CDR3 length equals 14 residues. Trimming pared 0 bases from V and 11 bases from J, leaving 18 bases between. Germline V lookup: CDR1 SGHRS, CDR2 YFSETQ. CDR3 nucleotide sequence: TGCGCCAGCAGCTTGGATCGTCGGCCCCTCGGGGAGTACTTC. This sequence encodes CASSLDRRPLGEYF.

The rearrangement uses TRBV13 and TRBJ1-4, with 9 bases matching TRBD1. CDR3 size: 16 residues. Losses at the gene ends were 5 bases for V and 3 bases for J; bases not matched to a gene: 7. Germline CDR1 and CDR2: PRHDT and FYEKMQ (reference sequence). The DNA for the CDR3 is TGTGCCAGCAGCATAAACAGGGGGCGGGCTAATGAAAAACTGTTTTTT. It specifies CASSINRGRANEKLFF.

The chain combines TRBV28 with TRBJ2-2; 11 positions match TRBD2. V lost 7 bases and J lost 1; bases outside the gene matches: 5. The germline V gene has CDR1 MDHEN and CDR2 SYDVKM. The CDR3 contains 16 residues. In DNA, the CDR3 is TGTGCCAGCACCTATGGGACTAGCGGGAACACCGGGGAGCTGTTTTTT. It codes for CASTYGTSGNTGELFF.

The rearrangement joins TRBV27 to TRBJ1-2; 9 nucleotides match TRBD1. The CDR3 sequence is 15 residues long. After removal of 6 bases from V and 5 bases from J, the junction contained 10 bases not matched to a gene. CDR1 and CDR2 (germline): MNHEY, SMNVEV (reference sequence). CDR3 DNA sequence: TGTGCCAGCAGCGAAACGACAGGGGGTGAATATGGCTACACCTTC. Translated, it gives CASSETTGGEYGYTF.

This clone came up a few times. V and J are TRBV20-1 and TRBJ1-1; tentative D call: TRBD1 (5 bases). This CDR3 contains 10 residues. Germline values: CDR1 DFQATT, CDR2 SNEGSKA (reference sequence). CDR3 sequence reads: CTPGYTEAFF. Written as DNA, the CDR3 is TGCACTCCAGGGTACACTGAAGCTTTCTTT.

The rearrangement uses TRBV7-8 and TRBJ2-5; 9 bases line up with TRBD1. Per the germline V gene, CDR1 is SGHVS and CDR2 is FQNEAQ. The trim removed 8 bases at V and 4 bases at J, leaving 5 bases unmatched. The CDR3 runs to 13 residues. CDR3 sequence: CASHPGQGETQYF. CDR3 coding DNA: TGTGCCAGCCACCCGGGACAGGGAGAGACCCAGTACTTC. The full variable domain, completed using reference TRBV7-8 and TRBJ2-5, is GAGVSQSPRYKVAKRGQDVALRCDPISGHVSLFWYQQALGQGPEFLTYFQNEAQLDKSGLPSDRFFAERPEGSVSTLKIQRTQQEDSAVYLCASHPGQGETQYFGPGTRLLVL.

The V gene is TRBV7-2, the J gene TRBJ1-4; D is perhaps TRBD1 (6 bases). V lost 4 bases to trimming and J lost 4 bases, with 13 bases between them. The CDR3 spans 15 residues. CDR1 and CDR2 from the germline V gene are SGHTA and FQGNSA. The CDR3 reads CASSSRGGNNEKLFF. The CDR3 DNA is TGTGCCAGCAGCTCAAGGGGGGGGAATAATGAAAAACTGTTTTTT.

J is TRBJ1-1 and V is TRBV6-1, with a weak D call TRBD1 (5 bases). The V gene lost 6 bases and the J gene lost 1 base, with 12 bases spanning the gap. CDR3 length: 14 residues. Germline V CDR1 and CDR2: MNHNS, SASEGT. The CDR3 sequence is CASRDYGANTEAFF. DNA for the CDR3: TGTGCCAGCAGGGACTACGGGGCGAACACTGAAGCTTTCTTT.

The CDR3, as DNA: TGCGCCAGCAGCACGTCGACAGGGCCCCTGTGGGGCTACACCTTC. Its translation is CASSTSTGPLWGYTF. The chain joins TRBV4-1 to TRBJ1-2; 7 bases are a match to TRBD1. V was clipped by 5 bases and J by 8 bases; unmatched bases: 14. The germline CDR1 and CDR2 sequences are MGHRA and YSYEKL. This CDR3 has 15 amino acids.

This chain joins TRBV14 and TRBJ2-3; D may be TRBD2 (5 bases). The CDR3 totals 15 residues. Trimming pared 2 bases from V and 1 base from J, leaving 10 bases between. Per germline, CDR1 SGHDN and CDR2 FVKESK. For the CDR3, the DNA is TGTGCCAGCAGCCAAAGGGTGCGGGGCACAGATACGCAGTATTTT. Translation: CASSQRVRGTDTQYF.

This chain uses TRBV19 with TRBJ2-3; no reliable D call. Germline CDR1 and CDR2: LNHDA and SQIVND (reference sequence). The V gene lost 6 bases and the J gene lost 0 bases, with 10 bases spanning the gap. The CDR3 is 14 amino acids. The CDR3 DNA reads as TGTGCCAGTAGAAGCCAGACTAGCACAGATACGCAGTATTTT. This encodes CASRSQTSTDTQYF.

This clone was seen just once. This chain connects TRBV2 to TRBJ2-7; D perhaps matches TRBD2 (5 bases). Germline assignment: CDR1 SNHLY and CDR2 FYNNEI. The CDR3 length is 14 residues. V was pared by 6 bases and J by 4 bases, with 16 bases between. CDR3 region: CASRPPAGGYEQYF. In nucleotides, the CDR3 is TGTGCCAGCAGACCCCCGGCGGGCGGGTACGAGCAGTACTTC.

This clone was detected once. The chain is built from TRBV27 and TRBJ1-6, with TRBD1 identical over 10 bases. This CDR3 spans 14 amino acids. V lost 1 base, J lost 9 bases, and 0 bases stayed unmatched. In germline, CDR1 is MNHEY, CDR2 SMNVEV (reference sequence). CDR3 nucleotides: TGTGCCAGCAGTTTATGGACAGGGGGTTCACCCCTCCACTTT. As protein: CASSLWTGGSPLHF.

The CDR3 here is CASSSLGGGTGKSPLHF. The DNA of the CDR3 is TGTGCCAGCAGTTCTTTAGGGGGGGGGACAGGGAAATCACCCCTCCACTTT. The chain has TRBV27 and TRBJ1-6; 9 nucleotides match TRBD1. This CDR3 region has 17 residues. Germline-derived CDR1 and CDR2 are MNHEY and SMNVEV (reference sequence). V lost 4 bases, J lost 10 bases, and 14 bases stayed unmatched.

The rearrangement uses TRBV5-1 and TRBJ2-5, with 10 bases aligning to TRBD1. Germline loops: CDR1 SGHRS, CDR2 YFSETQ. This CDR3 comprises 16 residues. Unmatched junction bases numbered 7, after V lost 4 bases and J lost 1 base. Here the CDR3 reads CASSPGTGALQETQYF. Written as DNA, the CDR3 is TGCGCCAGCAGCCCCGGGACAGGGGCTCTCCAAGAGACCCAGTACTTC.

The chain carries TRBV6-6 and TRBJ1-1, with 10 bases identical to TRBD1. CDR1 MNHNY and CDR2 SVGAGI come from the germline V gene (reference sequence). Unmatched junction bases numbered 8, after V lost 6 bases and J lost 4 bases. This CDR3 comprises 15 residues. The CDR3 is CASRSDRGEGTEAFF. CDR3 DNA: TGTGCCAGCAGGTCGGACAGGGGGGAGGGCACTGAAGCTTTCTTT.

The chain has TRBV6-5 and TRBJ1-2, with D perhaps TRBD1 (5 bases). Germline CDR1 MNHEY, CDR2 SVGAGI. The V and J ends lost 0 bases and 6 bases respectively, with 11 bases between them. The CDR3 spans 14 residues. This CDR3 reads CASSYSPGYDGYTF. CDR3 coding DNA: TGTGCCAGCAGTTACTCACCAGGGTACGATGGCTACACCTTC.

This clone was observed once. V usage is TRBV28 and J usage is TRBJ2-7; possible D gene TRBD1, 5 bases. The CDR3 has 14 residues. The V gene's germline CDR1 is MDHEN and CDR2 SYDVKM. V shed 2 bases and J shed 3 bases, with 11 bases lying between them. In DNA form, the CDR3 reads TGTGCCAGCAGTTTACTTCGGACAAACTACGAGCAGTACTTC. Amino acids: CASSLLRTNYEQYF.

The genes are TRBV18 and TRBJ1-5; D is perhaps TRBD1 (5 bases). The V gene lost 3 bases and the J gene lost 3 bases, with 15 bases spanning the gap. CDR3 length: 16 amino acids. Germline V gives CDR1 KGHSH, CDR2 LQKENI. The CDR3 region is CASSPDTRQINQPQHF. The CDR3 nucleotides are TGTGCCAGCTCACCGGACACCCGGCAGATCAATCAGCCCCAGCATTTT.